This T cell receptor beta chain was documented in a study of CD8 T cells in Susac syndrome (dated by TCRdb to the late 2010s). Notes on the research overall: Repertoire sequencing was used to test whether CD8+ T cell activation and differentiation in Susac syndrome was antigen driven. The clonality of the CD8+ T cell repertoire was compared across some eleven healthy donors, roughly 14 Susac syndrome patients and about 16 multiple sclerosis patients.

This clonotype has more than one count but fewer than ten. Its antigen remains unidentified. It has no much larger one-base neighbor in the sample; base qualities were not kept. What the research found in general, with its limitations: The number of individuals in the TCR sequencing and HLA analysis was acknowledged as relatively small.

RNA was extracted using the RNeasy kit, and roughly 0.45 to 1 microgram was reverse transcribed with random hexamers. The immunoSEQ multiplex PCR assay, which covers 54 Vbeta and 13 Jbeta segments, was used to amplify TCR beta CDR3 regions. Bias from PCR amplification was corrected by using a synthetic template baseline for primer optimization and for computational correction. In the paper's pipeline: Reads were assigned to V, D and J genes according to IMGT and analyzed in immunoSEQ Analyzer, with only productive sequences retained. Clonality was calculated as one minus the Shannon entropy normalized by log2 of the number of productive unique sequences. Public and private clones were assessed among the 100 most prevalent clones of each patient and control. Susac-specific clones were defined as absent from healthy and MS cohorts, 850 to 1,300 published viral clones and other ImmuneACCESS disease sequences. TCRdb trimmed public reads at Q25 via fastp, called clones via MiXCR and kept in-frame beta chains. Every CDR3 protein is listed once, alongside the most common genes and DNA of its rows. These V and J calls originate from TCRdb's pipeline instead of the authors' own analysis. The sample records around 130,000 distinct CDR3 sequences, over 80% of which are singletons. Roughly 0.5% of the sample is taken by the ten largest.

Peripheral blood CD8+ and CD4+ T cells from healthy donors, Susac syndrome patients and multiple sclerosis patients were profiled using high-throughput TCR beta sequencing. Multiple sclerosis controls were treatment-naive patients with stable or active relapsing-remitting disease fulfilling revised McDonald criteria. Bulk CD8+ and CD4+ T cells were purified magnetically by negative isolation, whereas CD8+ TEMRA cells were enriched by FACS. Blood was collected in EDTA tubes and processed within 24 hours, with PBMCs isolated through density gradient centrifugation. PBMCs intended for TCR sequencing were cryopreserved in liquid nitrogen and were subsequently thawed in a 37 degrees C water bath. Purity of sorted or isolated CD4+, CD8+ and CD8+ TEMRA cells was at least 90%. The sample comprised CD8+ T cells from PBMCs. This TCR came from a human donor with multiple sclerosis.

The CDR3 region: CASSFLGANTGELFF. The base sequence is TGTGCCAGCAGTTTTTTGGGGGCGAACACCGGGGAGCTGTTTTTT. The rearranged chain carries TRBV12-3 or TRBV12-4 and TRBJ2-2; the D call could be TRBD1 or TRBD2, with each sharing 5 bases. V loses 3 bases, J loses 0 bases, and the germline ends lie 8 bases apart. The CDR3, cysteine through phenylalanine, is 15 amino acids long. The read is trimmed to its CDR3 DNA, 45 bases read in frame from base 1.